These T cell receptor beta chains were read from a single sample in a study of OX40 agonist ivuxolimab in advanced cancers. Profiling relied on immunoSEQ multiplex PCR, and the TCRdb table lists in-frame clones only, not all of them. The sample holds over 45,000 clones, around 89% seen once. The sample in question was CD4+ or CD8+ T cells sorted from blood, obtained in a trial of the OX40 agonist ivuxolimab. These receptor sequences come from an adult with an advanced solid tumor such as melanoma, head and neck, liver or kidney cancer. Both conserved end residues are trimmed from each CDR3.

v_call	j_call	cdr3_aa
TRBV29-1	TRBJ1-1	SVVSYTEAF
TRBV6-6	TRBJ1-1	ASSYGGGHTEAF
TRBV5-5	TRBJ2-2	ASSLGVSNTGELF
TRBV6-5	TRBJ1-1	ASRGDGGSEAF
TRBV7-7	TRBJ2-2	ASSLGGTGELF
TRBV15	TRBJ2-2	ATSRDGELF
TRBV5-6	TRBJ1-1	ASSRDRLNTEAF
TRBV6-5	TRBJ1-1	ASSSGTGVNTEAF
TRBV7-4	TRBJ1-1	ASSLGTGNTEAF
TRBV27	TRBJ2-7	ASSLSTGQISYEQY
TRBV18	TRBJ2-7	ASSPPSGQGYYEQY
TRBV5-5	TRBJ1-5	ASSLWQGNQPQH
TRBV5-4	TRBJ2-7	ASSSGTSGTYEQY
TRBV7-9	TRBJ1-6	ASSLAANPALH
TRBV10-1	TRBJ2-1	ASSEHPGHLEVDNEQF
TRBV23-1	TRBJ2-5	ASSRLRRQKYQETQY
TRBV4-2	TRBJ1-1	ASSQLRAGRVPLNTEAF
TRBV6-6	TRBJ1-2	ASSTQGARYGYT
TRBV5-1	TRBJ2-2	ASGTSGSFGELF
TRBV5-1	TRBJ1-5	ASSLGQGANQPQH
TRBV19	TRBJ2-7	ASSIGTAYEQY
TRBV27	TRBJ1-2	ASSLTGTVNYGYT
TRBV4-2	TRBJ2-7	ASSQEEAWHEQY
TRBV11-1	TRBJ2-7	ASSLKGTSGLYEQY
TRBV7-3	TRBJ2-1	ASSLRLAGGDNEQF
TRBV5-1	TRBJ2-7	ASSWGTGLYEQY
TRBV4-1	TRBJ1-3	ASSQDHEKGKAVGAGNTIY
TRBV19	TRBJ1-5	ASTPRQASWGQPQH
TRBV19	TRBJ1-1	ASSPGTGGSMNTEAF
TRBV4-1	TRBJ1-2	ASSQDLATAGYT
TRBV7-9	TRBJ2-7	ASSFIPGLPDEQY
TRBV5-1	TRBJ2-7	ASSGQSSYEQY
TRBV4-1	TRBJ2-5	ASSQAAIQETQY
TRBV11-2	TRBJ1-3	ASSLQSTGNTIY
TRBV5-8	TRBJ2-1	ASSLGGGTFFYNEQF
TRBV19	TRBJ1-2	ASGPWDGSYGYT
TRBV9	TRBJ1-1	ASSSSGGTEAF
TRBV2	TRBJ2-1	ASSSGYGSPSGEQF
TRBV6-1	TRBJ2-7	ASSEFRESYEQY
TRBV27	TRBJ2-1	ASSLSTQAYNEQF
TRBV19	TRBJ2-5	ASSILAGGETQY